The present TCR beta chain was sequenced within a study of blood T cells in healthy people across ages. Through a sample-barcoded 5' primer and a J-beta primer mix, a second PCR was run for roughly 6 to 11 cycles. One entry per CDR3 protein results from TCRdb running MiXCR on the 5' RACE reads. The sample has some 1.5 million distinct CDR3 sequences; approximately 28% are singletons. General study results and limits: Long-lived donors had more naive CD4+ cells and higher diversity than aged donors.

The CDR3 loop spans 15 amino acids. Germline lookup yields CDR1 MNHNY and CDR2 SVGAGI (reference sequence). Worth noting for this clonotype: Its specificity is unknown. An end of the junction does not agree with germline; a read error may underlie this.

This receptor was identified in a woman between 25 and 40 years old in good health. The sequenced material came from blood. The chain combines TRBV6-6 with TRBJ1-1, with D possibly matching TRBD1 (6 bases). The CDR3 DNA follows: TGTGCCAGCAGTTACTCGAGGGGGTCTAACGCTGAAGTTTTCTTT. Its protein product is CASSYSRGSNAEVFF.